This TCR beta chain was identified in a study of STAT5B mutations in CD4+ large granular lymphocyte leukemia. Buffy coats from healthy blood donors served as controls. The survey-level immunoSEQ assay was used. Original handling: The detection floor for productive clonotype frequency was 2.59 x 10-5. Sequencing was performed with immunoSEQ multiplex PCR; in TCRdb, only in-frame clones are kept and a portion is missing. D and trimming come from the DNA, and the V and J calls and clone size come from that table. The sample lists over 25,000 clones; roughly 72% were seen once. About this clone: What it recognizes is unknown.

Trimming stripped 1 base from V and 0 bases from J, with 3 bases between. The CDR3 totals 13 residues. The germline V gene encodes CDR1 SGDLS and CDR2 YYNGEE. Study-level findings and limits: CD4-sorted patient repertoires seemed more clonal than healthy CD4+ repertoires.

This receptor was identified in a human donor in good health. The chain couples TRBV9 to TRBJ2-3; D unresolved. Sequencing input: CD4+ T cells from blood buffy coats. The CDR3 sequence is CASSVRSTDTQYF. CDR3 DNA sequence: TGTGCCAGCAGCGTACGAAGCACAGATACGCAGTATTTT. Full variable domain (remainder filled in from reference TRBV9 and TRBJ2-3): DSGVTQTPKHLITATGQRVTLRCSPRSGDLSVYWYQQSLDQGLQFLIQYYNGEERAKGNILERFSAQQFPDLHSELNLSSLELGDSALYFCASSVRSTDTQYFGPGTRLTVL.